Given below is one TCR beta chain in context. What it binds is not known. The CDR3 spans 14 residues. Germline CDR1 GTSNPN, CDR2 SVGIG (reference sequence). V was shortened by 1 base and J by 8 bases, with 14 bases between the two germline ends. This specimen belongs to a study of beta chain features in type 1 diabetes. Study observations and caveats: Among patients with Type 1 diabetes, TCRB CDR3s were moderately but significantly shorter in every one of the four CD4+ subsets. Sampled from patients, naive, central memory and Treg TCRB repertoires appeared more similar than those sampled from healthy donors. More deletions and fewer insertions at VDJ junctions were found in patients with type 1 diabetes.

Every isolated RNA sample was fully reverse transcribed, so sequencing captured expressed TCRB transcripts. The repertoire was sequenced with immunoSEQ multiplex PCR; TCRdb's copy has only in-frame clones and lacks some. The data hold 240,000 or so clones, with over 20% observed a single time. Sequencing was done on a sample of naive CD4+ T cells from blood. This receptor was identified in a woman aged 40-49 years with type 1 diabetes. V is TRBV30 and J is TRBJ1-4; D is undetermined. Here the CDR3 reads CAWSGRPIREKLFF. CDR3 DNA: TGTGCCTGGAGTGGGAGACCGATCCGGGAAAAACTGTTTTTT.